A selection of T cell receptor beta chains follows, all from one sample in a study of blood T cell repertoires in COVID-19. Some clones are missing from TCRdb's copy, which holds only in-frame ones; the method was immunoSEQ multiplex PCR. Here the sample spans roughly 200,000 clones, roughly 77% being singletons. Specimen: peripheral blood. These receptors originate from a woman aged 80 or over with COVID-19, enrolled during active disease. CDR3s include the opening cysteine and the closing phenylalanine or tryptophan. The D gene is left open where the match is weak. Clone size, where shown, is once, few, many, or a class for clones that have expanded.

abundance,j_gene,v_gene,d_gene,CDR3nt,CDR3aa
NA,TRBJ1-2,TRBV7-9,TRBD1,TGTGCCAGCAGCTTGGACAGGGACTATGGCTACACCTTC,CASSLDRDYGYTF
once,TRBJ1-1,TRBV18,NA,TGTGCCAGCTCACCGGCGGTGAACACTGAAGCTTTCTTT,CASSPAVNTEAFF
NA,TRBJ1-2,TRBV27,NA,TGTGCCAGCCTAGGAAAGGGGCCCTATGGCTACACCTTC,CASLGKGPYGYTF
NA,TRBJ2-1,TRBV27,TRBD1,TGTGCCAGCAGTTTAGTAGCGGACAGGGGCTGGAATGAGCAGTTCTTC,CASSLVADRGWNEQFF
NA,TRBJ1-1,TRBV28,TRBD1,TGTGCCAGCAGTTTAAGGGGACAGCTTAACACTGAAGCTTTCTTT,CASSLRGQLNTEAFF
NA,TRBJ2-3,TRBV4-3,NA,TGCGCCAGCAGCCAAGAAGGCAGGGCCATAATCGATACGCAGTATTTT,CASSQEGRAIIDTQYF
NA,TRBJ2-1,TRBV2,TRBD2,TGTGCCAGCAGTGAAATGGGAGGGGCTTACAATGAGCAGTTCTTC,CASSEMGGAYNEQFF
few,TRBJ1-4,TRBV27,NA,TGTGCCAGCAGTTTATTAGGGGCAGCTGGCGAAAAACTGTTTTTT,CASSLLGAAGEKLFF
few,TRBJ2-7,TRBV2,NA,TGTGCCAGCAGCATCTACGAGCAGTACTTC,CASSIYEQYF
NA,TRBJ2-1,TRBV29-1,NA,TGCAGCGTGAGTGTGGGCAACAATGAGCAGTTCTTC,CSVSVGNNEQFF
few,TRBJ2-5,TRBV3-1/TRBV3-2,TRBD2,TGTGCCAGCAGCCAAGGACTAGCGGGGCAAGAGACCCAGTACTTC,CASSQGLAGQETQYF
NA,TRBJ2-7,TRBV5-1,NA,TGCGCCAGCAGCTTGGGGGTAGCGGTCCTCTCCTACGAGCAGTACTTC,CASSLGVAVLSYEQYF
NA,TRBJ2-1,TRBV29-1,TRBD1,TGCAGCGCTGACAGGGGATTAGTCAATGAGCAGTTCTTC,CSADRGLVNEQFF
NA,TRBJ2-1,TRBV3-1/TRBV3-2,NA,TGTGCCAGCAGGCGACACCGGGGTGAGCAGTTCTTC,CASRRHRGEQFF
NA,TRBJ2-3,TRBV2,TRBD2,TGTGCCAGCAGCCGACGGACTAGCGGGAGGGGGAGCACAGATACGCAGTATTTT,CASSRRTSGRGSTDTQYF
NA,TRBJ1-6,TRBV5-4,TRBD1,TGTGCCAGCAGCGCCGGGACAGGGCACAATTCACCCCTCCACTTT,CASSAGTGHNSPLHF
NA,TRBJ1-1,TRBV28,TRBD1,TGTGCCAGCGGCCCAACCGGGACAGGGGGCGTAGCTTTCTTT,CASGPTGTGGVAFF
NA,TRBJ1-1,TRBV2,TRBD1,TGTGCCAGCAACCCACAGGGGGAAGGGACTGAAGCTTTCTTT,CASNPQGEGTEAFF
NA,TRBJ2-7,TRBV5-1,NA,TGCGCCAGCAGCTTGACTAGGTCCTACGAGCAGTACTTC,CASSLTRSYEQYF
NA,TRBJ2-1,TRBV10-2,TRBD2,TGCGCCAGCAGTCAGACTAGCGGGGGGGCCGGGGAGCAGTTCTTC,CASSQTSGGAGEQFF
NA,TRBJ2-7,TRBV6-1,TRBD2,TGTGCCAGCAGTGAACGGCGGGAGAGGGTGAGGGAGCAGTACTTC,CASSERRERVREQYF
few,TRBJ2-7,TRBV15,NA,TGTGCCACCAGTGTCGGGACACTTACCCCCTACGAGCAGTACTTC,CATSVGTLTPYEQYF
NA,TRBJ1-1,TRBV27,TRBD1,TGTGCCAGCAGTCGTTCCCGGGACAGGGGTGCGGGCACTGAAGCTTTCTTT,CASSRSRDRGAGTEAFF
NA,TRBJ2-5,TRBV5-4,NA,TGTGCCAGCAGCTTCCGGGACACGCGAGAGACCCAGTACTTC,CASSFRDTRETQYF
NA,TRBJ1-6,TRBV5-1,NA,TGCGCCAGCAGCTTGGATTCCCCGAGAAATTCACCCCTCCACTTT,CASSLDSPRNSPLHF
NA,TRBJ2-1,TRBV6-5,TRBD2,TGTGCCAGCAGTTACCGACTAGCGGGCACAGTTGAGCAGTTCTTC,CASSYRLAGTVEQFF
NA,TRBJ2-7,TRBV5-4,NA,TGTGCCAGCAGCGTCGGGGGGCCCAGCTCCTACGAGCAGTACTTC,CASSVGGPSSYEQYF
NA,TRBJ1-1,TRBV29-1,TRBD1,TGCAGCGTTGGGACAGGCGTGAGCACTGAAGCTTTCTTT,CSVGTGVSTEAFF